This T cell receptor (beta chain) is drawn from a study of response to subunit inactivated influenza vaccine. General study results and limits: T cells newly recruited by each seasonal influenza vaccination are few, the authors suggested.

The V gene's germline CDR1 is LGHNA and CDR2 YSLEER. V lost 0 bases to trimming and J lost 8 bases, with 13 bases between them. CDR3 length: 14 amino acids. A few counts support this clonotype. The antigen is undetermined. MiXCR, run by TCRdb on the RT-PCR reads, gives a single entry per CDR3 protein. The sample holds about 780,000 distinct CDR3 sequences; around 18% are singletons and the top ten take around 9.9%. The source material was PBMCs from blood, sampled 5 days after vaccination. This sequence was found in a man over 45 who received an inactivated influenza vaccine. The chain is built from TRBV4-3 and TRBJ1-2, with D perhaps matching TRBD1 (6 bases). This CDR3 is CASSQEQGVGGYTF. CDR3 coding DNA: TGCGCCAGCAGCCAAGAACAGGGAGTTGGGGGCTACACCTTC.